The 5 T cell receptor beta chains below all came from one sample that was sequenced in a study of T cell clonotyping in hematopoietic cell transplantation. Time point defined: recipient sample about 28 days before transplant, after cytoreduction. Method: immunoSEQ multiplex PCR; TCRdb's copy keeps in-frame clones and lacks some. This table has roughly 40,000 clones, around 85% appearing once. This specimen consisted of peripheral blood mononuclear cells, obtained before stem cell transplant. The receptor set was obtained from a man in his sixties with acute myeloid leukemia. Some clones in this sample may be carry-over from other donors' samples.

The chain employs TRBV6-1 and TRBJ2-5, with D perhaps TRBD1 (6 bases). Germline CDR1 reads MNHNS; CDR2 reads SASEGT. This CDR3 has 14 amino acids. V was cut by 6 bases and J by 2 bases, with 13 bases left in between. CDR3 nucleotides: TGTGCCAGCAGCACCGTGGGGACACAAGAGACCCAGTACTTC. Encoded protein: CASSTVGTQETQYF.

This chain connects TRBV7-8 to TRBJ1-2; the D gene is possibly TRBD1 (6 bases). The V gene's germline CDR1 is SGHVS and CDR2 FQNEAQ. This CDR3 has 13 amino acids. The V and J ends lost 6 bases and 8 bases respectively, with 16 bases between them. In DNA form, the CDR3 reads TGTGCCAGCAGAATAGGTTCGGGGGCCGGCTACACCTTC. Translation: CASRIGSGAGYTF.

The J gene is TRBJ1-5, the V gene TRBV19; a possible D gene is TRBD1 (6 bases). V dropped 3 bases and J dropped 0 bases, with 15 bases sitting between them. The germline V gene encodes CDR1 LNHDA and CDR2 SQIVND (reference sequence). This CDR3 is 17 amino acids long. This CDR3 reads CASSISRDTYSNQPQHF. The CDR3 nucleotides read TGTGCCAGTAGTATTTCCCGGGACACCTATAGCAATCAGCCCCAGCATTTT.

V is TRBV28 and J is TRBJ2-7; TRBD1 is a possible D gene (6 bases). The CDR3 totals 15 residues. V was pared by 2 bases and J by 1 base, with 12 bases between. Germline lookup yields CDR1 MDHEN and CDR2 SYDVKM. This CDR3 reads CASSLTGSISYEQYF. As DNA, the CDR3 is TGTGCCAGCAGTTTAACAGGGTCCATATCCTACGAGCAGTACTTC.

This clone was counted a single time. The J gene is TRBJ1-5, the V gene TRBV5-5; 9 bases align to TRBD1. The CDR3 covers 14 residues. The germline CDR1 and CDR2 sequences are SGHKS and YYEKEE (reference sequence). The ends lost 4 bases at V and 7 bases at J; junction bases unmatched: 6. The CDR3 loop is CASSQGQGSQPQHF. As DNA, the CDR3 is TGTGCCAGCAGCCAGGGACAGGGTAGCCAGCCCCAGCATTTT. Variable domain in full (rest from reference TRBV5-5 and TRBJ1-5): DAGVTQSPTHLIKTRGQQVTLRCSPISGHKSVSWYQQVLGQGPQFIFQYYEKEERGRGNFPDRFSARQFPNYSSELNVNALLLGDSALYLCASSQGQGSQPQHFGDGTRLSIL.